This T cell receptor (beta chain) was documented in a study of T-cell memory formation after mild COVID-19. Study-wide context: TCR clusters were mostly confined to one donor each. Findings and caveats of the study: Some clones that responded turned up in pre-infection memory, which suggests that cross-reactive memory joined in. Clones shrinking from day 15 to 85 showed even CD4/CD8 mixes; later expanders tilted CD4+.

The germline V gene has CDR1 SGHTA and CDR2 FQGTGA. CDR3 length: 16 amino acids. Trimming left V 0 bases short and J 0 bases short, with 11 bases between. TCRdb passed the 5' RACE reads through MiXCR, listing each CDR3 protein once. The sample contains under 600,000 distinct CDR3 sequences, about a fifth of which appear only once. This clonotype was detected a few times. What it binds is unknown. Sequencing used PBMCs or a T cell subset sorted from them (not recorded which). The chain joins TRBV7-3 to TRBJ1-1, with no clear D. This TCR came from an adult woman who had mild COVID-19 (a few samples of this study predate the infection). Cell type and time point are not known. The CDR3 sequence is CASSLTGDGMNTEAFF. DNA for the CDR3: TGTGCCAGCAGCTTAACAGGCGACGGAATGAACACTGAAGCTTTCTTT.